The rows below give T cell receptor beta chains drawn from one sample of a study of shared clonotypes between healthy human individuals. Profiling relied on immunoSEQ multiplex PCR, and the TCRdb table lists in-frame clones only, not all of them. Of around 2,000,000 clones in the sample, about 95% are singletons; the top ten hold 1.2%. Material: naive CD8+ T cells sorted from blood. These receptor sequences come from a man aged 18-30 years in good health. The CDR3 runs from the conserved cysteine through the conserved F or W. The D gene is left open where the match is weak. Some rows mark clone size as missing; the rest say once, few, many or name a class of expanded clone.

. | TRBJ2-5 | TRBD1 | TRBV5-1 | CASSLGDRGPSETQYF | TGCGCCAGCAGCTTGGGGGACAGGGGGCCATCGGAGACCCAGTACTTC
. | TRBJ2-3 | . | TRBV5-6 | CASSGDTQYF | TGTGCCAGCAGCGGGGATACGCAGTATTTT
. | TRBJ1-1 | . | TRBV6-5 | CASSLGRYTEAFF | TGTGCCAGCAGCCTGGGGAGGTACACTGAAGCTTTCTTT
. | TRBJ1-1 | . | TRBV6-1 | CASKVRKTEAFF | TGTGCCAGCAAGGTCCGGAAGACTGAAGCTTTCTTT
. | TRBJ2-7 | . | TRBV6-4 | CASSPLGGEQYF | TGTGCCAGCAGTCCCTTAGGGGGCGAGCAGTACTTC
. | TRBJ2-1 | . | TRBV27 | CASSYGAATYNEQFF | TGTGCCAGCAGTTATGGAGCGGCTACCTACAATGAGCAGTTCTTC
. | TRBJ2-7 | TRBD1 | TRBV6-5 | CASSYSSGTASYEQYF | TGTGCCAGCAGTTACTCTTCCGGGACAGCCTCCTACGAGCAGTACTTC
. | TRBJ2-5 | TRBD1 | TRBV2 | CASSVKPQGPETQYF | TGTGCCAGCAGTGTCAAACCACAGGGGCCAGAGACCCAGTACTTC
. | TRBJ1-2 | TRBD1 | TRBV19 | CASSSLPTGTSDGYTF | TGTGCCAGTAGTTCCCTTCCGACAGGGACGTCAGATGGCTACACCTTC
. | TRBJ2-7 | TRBD1 | TRBV7-9 | CASSVSQQGGVWVTYEQYF | TGTGCCAGCAGCGTTAGTCAACAAGGGGGCGTATGGGTGACCTACGAGCAGTACTTC
. | TRBJ2-7 | . | TRBV9 | CASSVNPGDSYEQYF | TGTGCCAGCAGCGTTAACCCGGGGGACTCCTACGAGCAGTACTTC
. | TRBJ2-7 | . | TRBV28 | CASSFRPDYEQYF | TGTGCCAGCAGTTTCCGTCCCGACTACGAGCAGTACTTC
. | TRBJ2-1 | TRBD1 | TRBV29-1 | CSVDPGTGAYNEQFF | TGCAGCGTTGATCCCGGGACAGGAGCCTACAATGAGCAGTTCTTC
. | TRBJ2-2 | . | TRBV5-5 | CASSLAGWDTGELFF | TGTGCCAGCAGCTTGGCAGGGTGGGACACCGGGGAGCTGTTTTTT
. | TRBJ2-6 | . | TRBV7-9 | CASSLEGTGANVLTF | TGTGCCAGCAGCTTAGAGGGGACTGGGGCCAACGTCCTGACTTTC
. | TRBJ1-4 | . | TRBV13 | CASSLRTPNEKLFF | TGTGCCAGCAGCCTTCGGACACCTAATGAAAAACTGTTTTTT
. | TRBJ1-2 | TRBD1 | TRBV30 | CAWSTGQGAEGYTF | TGTGCCTGGAGTACGGGACAGGGGGCGGAAGGCTACACCTTC
. | TRBJ2-1 | . | TRBV4-3 | CASSQEDSAPSYNEQFF | TGCGCCAGCAGCCAAGAGGACAGCGCCCCCTCCTACAATGAGCAGTTCTTC
. | TRBJ1-2 | . | TRBV5-4 | CASSFKGDWSGYTF | TGTGCCAGCAGCTTTAAGGGGGATTGGTCTGGCTACACCTTC
. | TRBJ2-3 | TRBD2 | TRBV7-9 | CASSLATSGRGTDTQYF | TGTGCCAGCAGCTTAGCTACTAGCGGGAGAGGGACAGATACGCAGTATTTT
. | TRBJ2-1 | TRBD2 | TRBV5-1 | CASSLAGDRLNEQFF | TGCGCCAGCAGCCTAGCGGGAGATAGGCTTAATGAGCAGTTCTTC
. | TRBJ2-4 | TRBD1 | TRBV7-9 | CASSAERQGVGNIQYF | TGTGCCAGCAGCGCGGAGAGACAGGGGGTCGGAAACATTCAGTACTTC
. | TRBJ2-3 | TRBD2 | TRBV4-2 | CASSRTSGDSDTQYF | TGTGCCAGCAGCCGGACTAGCGGCGACTCGGATACGCAGTATTTT
. | TRBJ1-5 | . | TRBV15 | CATSRPMTGRDQPQHF | TGTGCCACCAGCAGACCGATGACAGGCAGGGATCAGCCCCAGCATTTT
. | TRBJ2-5 | TRBD2 | TRBV7-6 | CASSLLASGGFRETQYF | TGTGCCAGCAGCCTCTTGGCTAGCGGGGGCTTTCGAGAGACCCAGTACTTC
. | TRBJ2-7 | . | TRBV10-3 | CAISDPSAEFLSYEQYF | TGTGCCATCAGTGACCCTAGCGCCGAGTTTCTCTCCTACGAGCAGTACTTC
once | TRBJ1-2 | . | TRBV25-1 | CASSESGVWGGNYGYTF | TGTGCCAGCAGTGAATCTGGCGTGTGGGGTGGAAACTATGGCTACACCTTC
. | TRBJ1-1 | . | TRBV13 | CASSLRPNTEAFF | TGTGCCAGCAGCTTAAGACCGAACACTGAAGCTTTCTTT
. | TRBJ1-1 | . | TRBV11-3 | CASSIRGGPNTEAFF | TGTGCCAGCAGCATAAGGGGTGGTCCGAACACTGAAGCTTTCTTT
. | TRBJ1-1 | . | TRBV9 | CASSPSRVNTEAFF | TGTGCCAGCAGCCCCTCAAGGGTGAACACTGAAGCTTTCTTT
. | TRBJ2-2 | . | TRBV27 | CASSFFSGGELFF | TGTGCCAGCAGTTTCTTCTCGGGCGGGGAGCTGTTTTTT
. | TRBJ1-2 | . | TRBV29-1 | CSVIQDNYGYTF | TGCAGCGTTATACAGGACAACTATGGCTACACCTTC
. | TRBJ1-1 | . | TRBV7-2 | CASSPENRENTEAFF | TGTGCCAGCAGCCCTGAGAACAGGGAGAACACTGAAGCTTTCTTT
once | TRBJ2-1 | . | TRBV6-5 | CASSYGGSYNEQFF | TGTGCCAGCAGTTACGGGGGGTCCTACAATGAGCAGTTCTTC
. | TRBJ2-7 | TRBD1 | TRBV5-6 | CASSHGQGYEQYF | TGTGCCAGCAGCCATGGACAGGGCTACGAGCAGTACTTC